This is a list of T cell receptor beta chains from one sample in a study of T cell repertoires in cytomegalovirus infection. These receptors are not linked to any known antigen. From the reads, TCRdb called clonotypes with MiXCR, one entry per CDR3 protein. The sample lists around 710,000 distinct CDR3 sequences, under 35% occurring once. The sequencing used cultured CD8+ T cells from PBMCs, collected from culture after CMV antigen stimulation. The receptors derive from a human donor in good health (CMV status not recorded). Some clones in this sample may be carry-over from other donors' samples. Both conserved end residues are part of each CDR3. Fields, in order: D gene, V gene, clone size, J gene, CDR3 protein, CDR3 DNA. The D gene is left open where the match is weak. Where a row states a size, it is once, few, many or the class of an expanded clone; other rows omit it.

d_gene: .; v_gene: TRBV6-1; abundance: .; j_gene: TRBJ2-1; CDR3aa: CASSESSIEQFF; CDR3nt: TGTGCCAGCAGTGAAAGTAGCATTGAGCAGTTCTTC
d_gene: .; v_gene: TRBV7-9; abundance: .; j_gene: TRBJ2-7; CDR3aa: CASSFPGGNYEQYF; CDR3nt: TGTGCCAGCAGCTTCCCAGGGGGGAACTACGAGCAGTACTTC
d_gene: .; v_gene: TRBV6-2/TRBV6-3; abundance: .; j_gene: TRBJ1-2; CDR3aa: CASSYSSRAAGYTF; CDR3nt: TGTGCCAGCAGTTACTCTTCCAGGGCGGCTGGCTACACCTTC
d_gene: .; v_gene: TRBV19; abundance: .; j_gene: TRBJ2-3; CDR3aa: CASSMVGGTDTQYF; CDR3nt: TGTGCCAGTAGTATGGTCGGGGGTACAGATACGCAGTATTTT
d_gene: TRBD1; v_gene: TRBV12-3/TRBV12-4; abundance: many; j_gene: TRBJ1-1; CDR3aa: CASSPIQDRDTEAFF; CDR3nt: TGTGCCAGCAGTCCGATACAGGACAGGGACACTGAAGCTTTCTTT
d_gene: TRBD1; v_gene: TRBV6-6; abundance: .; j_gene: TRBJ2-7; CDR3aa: CASRDRERVEQYF; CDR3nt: TGTGCCAGCAGAGACAGGGAAAGGGTCGAGCAGTACTTC
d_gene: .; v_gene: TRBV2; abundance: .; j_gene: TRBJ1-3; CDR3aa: CARTSGLQGGNTIYF; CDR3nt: TGTGCCAGAACGTCGGGACTTCAAGGGGGAAACACCATATATTTT
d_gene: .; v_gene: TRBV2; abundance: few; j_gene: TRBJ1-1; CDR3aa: CASSEAPYTGWGAEAFF; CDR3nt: TGTGCCAGCAGTGAGGCCCCGTATACGGGTTGGGGTGCTGAAGCTTTCTTT
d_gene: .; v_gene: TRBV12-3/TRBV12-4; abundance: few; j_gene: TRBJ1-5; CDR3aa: CASSPQGGGSNQPQHF; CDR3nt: TGTGCCAGCAGTCCTCAGGGAGGAGGAAGCAATCAGCCCCAGCATTTT
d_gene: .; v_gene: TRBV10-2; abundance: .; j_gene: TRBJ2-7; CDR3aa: CASSVRQGGDYEQYF; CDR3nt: TGCGCCAGCAGTGTTCGACAAGGGGGGGACTACGAGCAGTACTTC
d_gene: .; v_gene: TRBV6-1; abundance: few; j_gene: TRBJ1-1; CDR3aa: CASSEGGRVTEAFF; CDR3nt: TGTGCCAGCAGTGAAGGGGGTCGAGTCACTGAAGCTTTCTTT
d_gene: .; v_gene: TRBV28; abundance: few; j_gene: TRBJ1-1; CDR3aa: CASSFKTRRRNTEAFF; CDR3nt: TGTGCCAGCAGTTTCAAAACCAGACGGAGGAACACTGAAGCTTTCTTT
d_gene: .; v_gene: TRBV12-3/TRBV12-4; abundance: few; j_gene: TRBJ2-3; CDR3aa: CASRTLFSGLGSGTQYF; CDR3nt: TGTGCCAGCAGGACTCTTTTCTCAGGGTTGGGGAGTGGTACGCAGTATTTT
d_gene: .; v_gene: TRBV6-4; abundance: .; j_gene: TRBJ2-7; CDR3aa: CASRDGSLDEQYF; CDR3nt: TGTGCCAGCAGGGATGGGTCTCTCGACGAGCAGTACTTC
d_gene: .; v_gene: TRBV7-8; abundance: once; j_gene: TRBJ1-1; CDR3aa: CANSLGGTEAFF; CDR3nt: TGTGCCAACAGCCTCGGTGGGACTGAAGCTTTCTTT
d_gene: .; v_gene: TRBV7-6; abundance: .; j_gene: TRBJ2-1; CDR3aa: CASSPLTPGNEQFF; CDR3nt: TGTGCCAGCAGCCCCCTTACCCCGGGTAATGAGCAGTTCTTC
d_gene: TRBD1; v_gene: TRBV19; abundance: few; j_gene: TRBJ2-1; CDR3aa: CASSINRGRPHNEQFF; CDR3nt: TGTGCCAGTAGTATAAACAGGGGGCGCCCCCACAATGAGCAGTTCTTC
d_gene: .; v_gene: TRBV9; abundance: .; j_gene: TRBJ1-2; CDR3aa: CASSVAGGRNYGYTF; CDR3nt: TGTGCCAGCAGCGTAGCGGGGGGACGCAACTATGGCTACACCTTC
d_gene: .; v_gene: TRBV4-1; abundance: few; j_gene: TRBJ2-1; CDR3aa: CASSRKAETSGSYNEQFF; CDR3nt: TGCGCCAGCAGCCGAAAGGCCGAGACAAGCGGCTCCTACAATGAGCAGTTCTTC
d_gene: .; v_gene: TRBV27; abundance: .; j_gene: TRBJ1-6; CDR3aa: CASSLYWPYNSPLHF; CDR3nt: TGTGCCAGCAGTTTATATTGGCCGTATAATTCACCCCTCCACTTT
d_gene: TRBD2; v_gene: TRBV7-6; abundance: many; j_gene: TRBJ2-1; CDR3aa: CASSLSLAGTYNEQFF; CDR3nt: TGTGCCAGCAGCTTAAGCCTAGCGGGGACCTACAATGAGCAGTTCTTC
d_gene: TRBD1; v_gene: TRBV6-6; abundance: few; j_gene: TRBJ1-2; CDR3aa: CASRTAGTDMGYTF; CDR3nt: TGTGCCAGCAGAACCGCCGGGACAGATATGGGCTACACCTTC
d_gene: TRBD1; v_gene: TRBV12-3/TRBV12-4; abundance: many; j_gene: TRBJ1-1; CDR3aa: CASSPTGSLTEAFF; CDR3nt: TGTGCCAGCAGTCCGACAGGGAGTCTAACAGAAGCTTTCTTT
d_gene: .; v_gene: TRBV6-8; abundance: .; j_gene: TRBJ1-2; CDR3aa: CASSYSQGSYYGYTF; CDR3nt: TGTGCCAGCAGTTACTCGCAGGGAAGTTACTATGGCTACACCTTC
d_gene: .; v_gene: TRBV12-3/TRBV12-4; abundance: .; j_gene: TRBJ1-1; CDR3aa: CASSSGQSEAFF; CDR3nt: TGTGCCAGCAGTTCCGGACAGTCTGAAGCTTTCTTT
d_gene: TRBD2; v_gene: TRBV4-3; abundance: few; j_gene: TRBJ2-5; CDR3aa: CASSQAPGLGETQYF; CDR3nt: TGCGCCAGCAGCCAAGCTCCGGGACTAGGAGAGACCCAGTACTTC
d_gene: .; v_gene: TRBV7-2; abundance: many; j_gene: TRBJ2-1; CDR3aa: CASSLRGVPPLNEQFF; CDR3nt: TGTGCCAGCAGCTTAAGGGGCGTCCCTCCGCTCAATGAGCAGTTCTTC
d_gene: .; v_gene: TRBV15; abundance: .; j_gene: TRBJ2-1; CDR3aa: CATSRRLYNEQFF; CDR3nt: TGTGCCACCAGCAGAAGACTCTACAATGAGCAGTTCTTC
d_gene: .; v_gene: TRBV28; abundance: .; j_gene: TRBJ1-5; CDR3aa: CASSLYRADSNQPQHF; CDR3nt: TGTGCCAGCAGTTTATACAGGGCCGATAGCAATCAGCCCCAGCATTTT
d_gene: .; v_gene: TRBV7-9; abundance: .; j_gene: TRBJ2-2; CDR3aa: CAVLPTGELFF; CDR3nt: TGTGCCGTCCTGCCTACCGGGGAGCTGTTTTTT
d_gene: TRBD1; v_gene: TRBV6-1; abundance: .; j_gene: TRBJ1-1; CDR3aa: CASSEGWTGNTEAFF; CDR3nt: TGTGCCAGCAGTGAAGGGTGGACAGGGAACACTGAAGCTTTCTTT
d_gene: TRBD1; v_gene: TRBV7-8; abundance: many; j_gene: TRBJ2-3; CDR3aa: CASSGAPGTVRDTQYF; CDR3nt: TGTGCCAGCAGCGGAGCCCCGGGGACAGTAAGAGATACGCAGTATTTT
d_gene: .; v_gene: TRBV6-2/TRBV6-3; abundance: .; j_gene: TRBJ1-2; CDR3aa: CASSLPRGGYTF; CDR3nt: TGTGCCAGCAGCCTCCCCAGGGGTGGCTACACCTTC
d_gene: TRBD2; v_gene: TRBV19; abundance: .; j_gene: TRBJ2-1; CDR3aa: CASSIGTSGFNEQFF; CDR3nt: TGTGCCAGTAGTATCGGGACTAGTGGGTTCAATGAGCAGTTCTTC
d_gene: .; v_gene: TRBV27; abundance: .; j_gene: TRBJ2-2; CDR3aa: CASSLSWTLNTGELFF; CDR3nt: TGTGCCAGCAGTTTATCGTGGACTCTGAACACCGGGGAGCTGTTTTTT
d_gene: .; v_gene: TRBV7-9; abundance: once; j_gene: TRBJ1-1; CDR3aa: CASSADGPTEAFF; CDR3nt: TGTGCCAGCAGCGCCGACGGACCCACTGAAGCTTTCTTT
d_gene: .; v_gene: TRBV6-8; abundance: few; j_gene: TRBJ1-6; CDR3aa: CASNSDPSSYNSPLHF; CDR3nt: TGTGCCAGCAACAGTGACCCGAGCTCCTATAATTCACCCCTCCACTTT
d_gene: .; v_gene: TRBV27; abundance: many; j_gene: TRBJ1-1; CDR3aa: CASSLVGDTEAFF; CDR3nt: TGTGCCAGCAGCTTAGTAGGGGACACTGAAGCTTTCTTT
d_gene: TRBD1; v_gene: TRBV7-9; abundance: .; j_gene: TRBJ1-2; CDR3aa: CASTFVSGTGNYGYTF; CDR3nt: TGTGCCAGCACCTTCGTCAGTGGGACAGGGAACTATGGCTACACCTTC
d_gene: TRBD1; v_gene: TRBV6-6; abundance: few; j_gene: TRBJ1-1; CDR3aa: CASRRQGRETEAFF; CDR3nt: TGTGCCAGCAGGAGACAGGGGCGGGAGACTGAAGCTTTCTTT
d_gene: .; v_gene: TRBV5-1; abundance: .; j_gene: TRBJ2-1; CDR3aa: CASSLEGLNPEQFF; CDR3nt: TGCGCCAGCAGCTTGGAGGGGCTCAACCCTGAGCAGTTCTTC
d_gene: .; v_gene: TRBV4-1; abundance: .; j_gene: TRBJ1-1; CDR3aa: CASSQGLGSAGTEAFF; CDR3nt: TGCGCCAGCAGCCAAGGTTTGGGGTCAGCGGGCACTGAAGCTTTCTTT
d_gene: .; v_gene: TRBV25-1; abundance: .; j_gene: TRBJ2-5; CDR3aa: CASGIQQTQYF; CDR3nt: TGTGCCAGCGGGATCCAGCAGACCCAGTACTTC
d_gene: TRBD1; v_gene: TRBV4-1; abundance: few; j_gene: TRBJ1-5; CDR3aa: CASSQERVQGGNQPQHF; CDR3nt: TGCGCCAGCAGCCAAGAACGAGTACAGGGGGGCAATCAGCCCCAGCATTTT
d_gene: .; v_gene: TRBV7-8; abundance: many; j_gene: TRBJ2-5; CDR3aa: CASSSLRRGAGKETQYF; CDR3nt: TGTGCCAGCAGCTCCCTAAGGAGGGGGGCGGGAAAAGAGACCCAGTACTTC
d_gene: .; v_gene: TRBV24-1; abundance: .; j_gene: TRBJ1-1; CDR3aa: CATSAAGAVNTEAFF; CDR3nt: TGTGCCACCAGTGCCGCCGGGGCGGTGAACACTGAAGCTTTCTTT
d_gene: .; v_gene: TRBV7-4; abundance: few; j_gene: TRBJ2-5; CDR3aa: CASSTRGSLKETQYF; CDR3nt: TGTGCCAGCAGCACCCGGGGCTCTCTAAAAGAGACCCAGTACTTC
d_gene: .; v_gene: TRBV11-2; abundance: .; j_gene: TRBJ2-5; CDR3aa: CASSLNPLPQETQYF; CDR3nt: TGTGCCAGCAGCTTAAACCCCCTGCCCCAGGAGACCCAGTACTTC
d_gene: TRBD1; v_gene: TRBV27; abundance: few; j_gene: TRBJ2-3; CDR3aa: CASRKTGGKDTQYF; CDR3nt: TGTGCCAGCAGGAAGACAGGGGGCAAGGATACGCAGTATTTT
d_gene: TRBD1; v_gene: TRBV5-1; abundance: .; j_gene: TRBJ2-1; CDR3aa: CASNAGTGDNEQFF; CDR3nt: TGCGCCAGCAACGCCGGGACAGGGGACAATGAGCAGTTCTTC
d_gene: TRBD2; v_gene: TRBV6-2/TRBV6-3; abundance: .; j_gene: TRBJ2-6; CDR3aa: CASRFRGDSGANVLTF; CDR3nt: TGTGCCAGCAGATTCCGGGGGGACTCTGGGGCCAACGTCCTGACTTTC
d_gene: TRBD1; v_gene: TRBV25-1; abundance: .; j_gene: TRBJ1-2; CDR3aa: CASSTHIWTGVGYTF; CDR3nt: TGTGCCAGCAGTACCCACATATGGACAGGGGTTGGCTACACCTTC
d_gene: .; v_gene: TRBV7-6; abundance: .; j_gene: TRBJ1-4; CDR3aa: CASSLITGSNEKLFF; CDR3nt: TGTGCCAGCAGCTTAATCACAGGGTCAAATGAAAAACTGTTTTTT
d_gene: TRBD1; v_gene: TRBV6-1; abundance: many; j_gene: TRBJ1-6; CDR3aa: CASSDATGVSPLHF; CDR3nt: TGTGCCAGCAGTGATGCGACAGGGGTTTCACCCCTCCACTTT
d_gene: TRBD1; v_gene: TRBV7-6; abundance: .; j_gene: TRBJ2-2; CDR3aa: CASRQTGGSVTGELFF; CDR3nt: TGTGCCAGCAGACAGACAGGGGGCTCGGTCACCGGGGAGCTGTTTTTT
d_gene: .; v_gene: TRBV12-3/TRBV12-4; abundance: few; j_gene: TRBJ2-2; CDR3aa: CASSTPGGTGELFF; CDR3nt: TGTGCCAGCAGCACCCCGGGCGGTACCGGGGAGCTGTTTTTT
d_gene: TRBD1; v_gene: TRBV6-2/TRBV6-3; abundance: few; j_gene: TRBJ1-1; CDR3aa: CASSHGTGAAEAFF; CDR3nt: TGTGCCAGCAGCCACGGGACAGGGGCTGCTGAAGCTTTCTTT
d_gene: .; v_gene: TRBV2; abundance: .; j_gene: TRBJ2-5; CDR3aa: CASSEKPYQETQYF; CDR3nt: TGTGCCAGCAGTGAGAAGCCCTACCAAGAGACCCAGTACTTC
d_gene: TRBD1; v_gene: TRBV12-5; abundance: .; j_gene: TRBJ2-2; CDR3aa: CASGLDHRGERTGELFF; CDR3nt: TGTGCTAGTGGTTTGGACCACAGGGGGGAGCGGACCGGGGAGCTGTTTTTT